Sequencing of this TCR beta chain was carried out in a study of blood T cell repertoires in COVID-19. Study in general: PBMCs, B-cell-depleted T cells, or T cells were the source of the cDNA or gDNA that made up the material.

Only in-frame clones appear in the TCRdb table, and some are missing; sequencing was by immunoSEQ multiplex PCR. The repertoire holds roughly 300,000 clones, with 83% as singletons. V gave up 5 bases and J gave up 5 bases; unmatched junction bases: 6. Per the germline V gene, CDR1 is SGHTA and CDR2 is FQGNSA. The CDR3 runs 14 residues. The source material was peripheral blood. V and J are TRBV7-2 and TRBJ2-7; TRBD1 agrees at 10 bases. The receptor comes from a woman aged 45-59 years who had recovered from COVID-19. This chain's CDR3 is CASSMTGGGHEQYF. Written as DNA, the CDR3 is TGTGCCAGCAGCATGACAGGGGGCGGGCACGAGCAGTACTTC. The full variable domain, with the rest looked up from reference TRBV7-2 and TRBJ2-7, is GAGVSQSPSNKVTEKGKDVELRCDPISGHTALYWYRQSLGQGLEFLIYFQGNSAPDKSGLPSDRFSAERTGGSVSTLTIQRTQQEDSAVYLCASSMTGGGHEQYFGPGTRLTVT.